One sample yielded the 30 T cell receptor beta chains listed below, sequenced in a study of blood T cell repertoires in COVID-19. Clones were read by immunoSEQ multiplex PCR, and TCRdb kept only the in-frame ones, dropping some. Of 110,000 to 150,000 clones in the sample, around 89% were seen once. The sequenced material came from peripheral blood. The receptor set was obtained from a man in his 60s with active or convalescent COVID-19.

This chain joins TRBV27 and TRBJ2-3; the D is unclear. CDR1 MNHEY and CDR2 SMNVEV come from the germline V gene (reference sequence). Trimming stripped 8 bases from V and 10 bases from J, with 16 bases between. CDR3 length equals 12 residues. The CDR3 region is CASASSSPAQYF. As DNA, the CDR3 is TGTGCCAGCGCCTCTTCAAGTCCAGCGCAGTATTTT.

The CDR3 DNA reads as TGTGCCAGCAGTCTCGGCGCAGGCCATTCGCCCCAGCATTTT. Amino acids: CASSLGAGHSPQHF. This rearrangement joins TRBV6-6 to TRBJ1-5; D is unclear. V lost 5 bases and J lost 9, with 17 bases in between. This CDR3 is built from 14 residues. Germline loops: CDR1 MNHNY, CDR2 SVGAGI (reference sequence).

V and J are TRBV12-3 or TRBV12-4 and TRBJ1-3; D unresolved. The CDR3 runs to 11 residues. Trimming cost V 9 bases and J 4 bases, with 7 bases left between them. The CDR3 reads CARTGGNTIYF. CDR3 in DNA: TGTGCCAGGACGGGAGGAAACACCATATATTTT.

The chain uses TRBV2 and TRBJ1-1, with D perhaps TRBD1 (6 bases). V lost 10 bases and J 4 bases, leaving 16 bases between the germline ends. CDR3 length: 13 residues. Germline CDR1 SNHLY, CDR2 FYNNEI. In DNA form, the CDR3 reads TGTGCCACCCTCATTGAAGGGGGCACTGAAGCTTTCTTT. It yields the protein CATLIEGGTEAFF.

This chain uses TRBV7-9 with TRBJ1-1, with 8 bases identical to TRBD1. CDR1 is SEHNR, CDR2 FQNEAQ, per germline (reference sequence). The CDR3 runs 16 residues. With V trimmed by 1 base and J by 1 base, 5 bases remained unmatched. This CDR3 is CASSLGLDRGNTEAFF. The DNA of the CDR3 is TGTGCCAGCAGCTTAGGCCTAGACAGGGGGAACACTGAAGCTTTCTTT. The whole variable domain, filled in from reference TRBV7-9 and TRBJ1-1, reads DTGVSQNPRHKITKRGQNVTFRCDPISEHNRLYWYRQTLGQGPEFLTYFQNEAQLEKSRLLSDRFSAERPKGSFSTLEIQRTEQGDSAMYLCASSLGLDRGNTEAFFGQGTRLTVV.

The chain combines TRBV4-2 with TRBJ2-1; 10 bases are a match to TRBD1. Germline CDR1 LGHNA, CDR2 YNFKEQ. J gave up 1 base and V 4 bases, and 4 bases lay outside the gene matches. This CDR3 comprises 16 residues. The CDR3 sequence is CASSRGQGESYNEQFF. DNA for the CDR3: TGTGCCAGCAGCCGCGGACAGGGGGAATCCTACAATGAGCAGTTCTTC.

The chain carries TRBV28 and TRBJ1-2, with 8 bases matching TRBD1. With 5 bases clipped from V and 3 bases from J, the junction kept 8 bases outside the gene matches. CDR3 length: 15 residues. Germline V lookup: CDR1 MDHEN, CDR2 SYDVKM. CDR3 residues: CASSPFGQGDYGYTF. For the CDR3, the DNA is TGTGCCAGCAGTCCCTTTGGACAGGGAGACTATGGCTACACCTTC.

The rearrangement joins TRBV7-6 to TRBJ2-3, with TRBD2 matching over 13 bases. This CDR3 has 15 residues. The V gene's germline CDR1 is SGHVS and CDR2 FNYEAQ. The V gene end was trimmed by 3 bases and the J gene end by 6 bases; junction bases not matched to a gene: 3. This chain's CDR3 is CASSLRTSGSDTQYF. The DNA for the CDR3 is TGTGCCAGCAGCTTGCGGACTAGCGGGAGCGATACGCAGTATTTT.

V is TRBV6-5 and J is TRBJ1-2; no firm D call. This CDR3 comprises 13 residues. CDR1 and CDR2 (germline): MNHEY, SVGAGI. V lost 0 bases and J lost 4, with 6 bases in between. As DNA, the CDR3 is TGTGCCAGCAGTTACTCGGCCTTCTATGGCTACACCTTC. It is translated as CASSYSAFYGYTF.

The chain is built from TRBV7-9 and TRBJ2-7, with TRBD1 identical over 9 bases. Trimming took 1 base from V and 1 from J; bases not matched to a gene: 8. Germline CDR1 is SEHNR and CDR2 is FQNEAQ (reference sequence). This CDR3 is built from 17 residues. The CDR3 sequence: CASSLEGTGTSSYEQYF. The DNA of the CDR3 is TGTGCCAGCAGCTTAGAAGGGACAGGGACAAGTTCCTACGAGCAGTACTTC.

This chain links TRBV10-3 with TRBJ1-3; no clear D gene. With 8 bases removed from V and 0 bases from J, the gap between germline ends came to 11 bases. CDR1 is ENHRY, CDR2 SYGVKD, per germline. The CDR3 runs 14 residues. The CDR3 is CAISTGFSGNTIYF. Written as DNA, the CDR3 is TGTGCCATCTCCACGGGTTTCTCTGGAAACACCATATATTTT.

The chain links TRBV6-2 or TRBV6-3 to TRBJ2-3; no clear D gene. CDR1 MNHEY and CDR2 SVGEGT come from the germline V gene. This CDR3 comprises 15 residues. Trimming stripped 2 bases from V and 1 base from J, with 10 bases between. CDR3 DNA: TGTGCCAGCAGTTACACTATACGGGGCACAGATACGCAGTATTTT. It is translated as CASSYTIRGTDTQYF.

The CDR3 sequence: CASSLWQGAGNTIYF. The CDR3 nucleotides are TGTGCCAGCAGTTTGTGGCAGGGCGCCGGAAACACCATATATTTT. This chain uses TRBV27 with TRBJ1-3, with a weak D call TRBD1 (5 bases). The V end was cut by 3 bases, the J end by 4 bases, with 13 bases between. The CDR3 contains 15 residues. Germline V CDR1 and CDR2: MNHEY, SMNVEV (reference sequence).

This chain joins TRBV30 and TRBJ1-2; TRBD1 matches 7 bases. With V trimmed by 2 bases and J by 7 bases, 7 bases remained unmatched. Germline V CDR1 and CDR2: GTSNPN, SVGIG (reference sequence). The CDR3 loop spans 13 amino acids. As DNA, the CDR3 is TGTGCCTGGAGTAGCAGGGGGAGTGGTGGCTACACCTTC. Translated, it gives CAWSSRGSGGYTF.

The gene calls are TRBV27 and TRBJ2-1; 12 bases align to TRBD2. Germline values: CDR1 MNHEY, CDR2 SMNVEV (reference sequence). The junction had 7 bases not matched to a gene; V was cut back by 6 bases and J by 7 bases. The CDR3 runs to 15 residues. CDR3 residues: CASSAGLAGSNEQFF. The CDR3 DNA follows: TGTGCCAGCAGCGCGGGACTAGCGGGCTCGAATGAGCAGTTCTTC.

J is TRBJ2-7 and V is TRBV6-5; D remains ambiguous. This CDR3 is 14 amino acids long. The ends were cut back, 7 bases at V and 0 bases at J, with 13 bases in the middle. The germline V gene has CDR1 MNHEY and CDR2 SVGAGI. In nucleotides, the CDR3 is TGTGCCAGCAAGGAGAGCCGGAGCTCCTACGAGCAGTACTTC. Translating gives CASKESRSSYEQYF.

The genes are TRBV6-5 and TRBJ1-1; tentatively, D is TRBD1 (5 bases). CDR3 size: 14 residues. Germline V gene data show CDR1 as MNHEY and CDR2 as SVGAGI. V lost 7 bases, J lost 1 base, and 13 bases lay in between. In DNA form, the CDR3 reads TGTGCCAGCACTTCCCCGACAGCGAACACTGAAGCTTTCTTT. Translated, it gives CASTSPTANTEAFF.

To note about this clone: The identical CDR3 is also encoded by other nucleotide sequences in the sample. The CDR3 DNA reads as TGTGCCACCAGTGATTTAAAAGGGGATGGCTACACCTTC. As protein: CATSDLKGDGYTF. This chain connects TRBV24-1 to TRBJ1-2; TRBD1 is a possible D gene (5 bases). The CDR3 loop spans 13 amino acids. The V and J ends lost 1 base and 6 bases respectively, with 8 bases between them. From germline, CDR1 is KGHDR and CDR2 SFDVKD.

J is TRBJ1-2 and V is TRBV5-1; possibly TRBD1 for D (5 bases). Germline CDR1 is SGHRS and CDR2 is YFSETQ. CDR3 length: 14 residues. Between the trimmed V and J ends, which lost 5 bases and 3 bases, there was a span of 14 bases. Written as DNA, the CDR3 is TGCGCCAGCAGGCCGCTTCAGGGCTACTATGGCTACACCTTC. This gives the protein CASRPLQGYYGYTF.

CDR3 sequence: CASSPSGADTQYF. The CDR3 bases are TGTGCCAGCAGCCCATCGGGGGCAGATACGCAGTATTTT. This chain connects TRBV12-3 or TRBV12-4 to TRBJ2-3, with D maybe TRBD2 (6 bases). V was clipped by 6 bases and J by 4 bases, with 11 bases between them. The CDR3 is 13 residues long.

V is TRBV6-1 and J is TRBJ2-3, with TRBD1 as a possible D gene (5 bases). Germline V CDR1 and CDR2: MNHNS, SASEGT. V lost 2 bases to trimming and J lost 13 bases, with 16 bases between them. The CDR3 contains 13 residues. The CDR3 DNA follows: TGTGCCAGCAGTGAAACAGGTTCGACACGGGAGTATTTT. Translation: CASSETGSTREYF.

This chain connects TRBV6-1 to TRBJ2-7; D is uncertain. This CDR3 comprises 15 residues. The germline V gene encodes CDR1 MNHNS and CDR2 SASEGT. The V end lost 2 bases, the J end lost 3 bases, and 14 bases lay between the germline ends. CDR3 DNA: TGTGCCAGCAGTGAACCGGGTCGGAGAGACTACGAGCAGTACTTC. This codes for CASSEPGRRDYEQYF.

This clone was observed once. The chain recombines TRBV3-1 (or the pseudogene TRBV3-2) with TRBJ1-1; 9 nucleotides agree with TRBD1. Per germline, CDR1 LGHDT and CDR2 YNNKEL (reference sequence). This CDR3 contains 16 residues. Trimming took 3 bases from V and 1 from J; bases not matched to a gene: 6. CDR3 sequence (DNA): TGTGCCAGCAGCCAGGGGACAGGGAAGGCGAACACTGAAGCTTTCTTT. This gives the protein CASSQGTGKANTEAFF.

The V call is TRBV29-1, the J call TRBJ2-1; D is perhaps TRBD1 (6 bases). CDR1 and CDR2 (germline): SQVTM, ANQGSEA. V was trimmed by 6 bases and J by 2 bases, leaving 8 bases between them. CDR3 length equals 12 residues. CDR3 DNA: TGCAGCGTGGGGGCCCCCTACAATGAGCAGTTCTTC. Its translation is CSVGAPYNEQFF.

CDR3 bases: TGTGCCAGCAGTTTAAGGGAGGGCGGGGAGCTGTTTTTT. Protein sequence: CASSLREGGELFF. V is TRBV12-3 or TRBV12-4 and J is TRBJ2-2, with 7 bases matching TRBD2. The CDR3 is 13 residues long. V was clipped by 2 bases and J by 7 bases; unmatched bases: 1.

V is TRBV7-2 and J is TRBJ2-3; D is unresolved. Germline lookup yields CDR1 SGHTA and CDR2 FQGNSA. CDR3 length: 16 amino acids. V gave up 2 bases and J gave up 0 bases, with 12 bases separating them. This CDR3 reads CASSLRRAGSTDTQYF. CDR3 nucleotide sequence: TGTGCCAGCAGCTTAAGGCGTGCAGGAAGCACAGATACGCAGTATTTT.

This clone has a single count. The V and J genes are TRBV28 and TRBJ2-7; D possibly corresponds to TRBD1 (6 bases). Germline V CDR1 and CDR2: MDHEN, SYDVKM. Trimming stripped 6 bases from V and 6 bases from J, with 21 bases between. The CDR3 has 15 amino acids. The CDR3 sequence is CASRSQGLLRVEQYF. The CDR3 bases are TGTGCCAGCAGGTCACAGGGTTTATTAAGGGTCGAGCAGTACTTC. The whole variable domain, remainder taken from reference TRBV28 and TRBJ2-7, is DVKVTQSSRYLVKRTGEKVFLECVQDMDHENMFWYRQDPGLGLRLIYFSYDVKMKEKGDIPEGYSVSREKKERFSLILESASTNQTSMYLCASRSQGLLRVEQYFGPGTRLTVT.

The chain has TRBV11-3 and TRBJ2-3; 11 nucleotides match TRBD2. Germline assignment: CDR1 SGHNT and CDR2 YENEEA. CDR3 length: 14 residues. V lost 3 bases, J lost 9 bases, and 5 bases stayed unmatched. CDR3 DNA sequence: TGTGCCAGCAGCTTCGGGGCTAGCGGGGGGACGCAGTATTTT. It translates to CASSFGASGGTQYF.

The J gene is TRBJ1-1, the V gene TRBV6-5; weak D call: TRBD1 (5 bases). The CDR3 spans 11 residues. V lost 6 bases and J lost 8, with 10 bases in between. Per the germline V gene, CDR1 is MNHEY and CDR2 is SVGAGI. The CDR3 coding sequence is TGTGCCAGCAGCCGTGGACAAGAAGCTTTCTTT. Its translation is CASSRGQEAFF.

V and J are TRBV20-1 and TRBJ1-2; 8 nucleotides agree with TRBD1. This CDR3 is 11 amino acids long. Germline CDR1 reads DFQATT; CDR2 reads SNEGSKA (reference sequence). The CDR3 region has the DNA TGCAGGACGACAGGGGACTATGGCTACACCTTC. Amino acid sequence: CRTTGDYGYTF.